Presented here are 23 T cell receptor beta chains from one specimen sequenced in a study of blood T cell repertoires in COVID-19. The assay was immunoSEQ multiplex PCR, and TCRdb's table has in-frame clones only and misses some. The sample records 270,000 or so clones, approximately 88% being singletons. Sequenced sample: PBMCs or T cells enriched from blood (not recorded which). The receptors here all came from a middle-aged woman with acute COVID-19.

V and J are TRBV9 and TRBJ1-3; D is uncertain. CDR3 length: 12 residues. Trimming cost V 4 bases and J 4 bases, with 6 bases left between them. Germline assignment: CDR1 SGDLS and CDR2 YYNGEE. The CDR3 coding sequence is TGTGCCAGCAGCCTTTTGGGAAACACCATATATTTT. As protein: CASSLLGNTIYF. Full variable domain (rest looked up from reference TRBV9 and TRBJ1-3): DSGVTQTPKHLITATGQRVTLRCSPRSGDLSVYWYQQSLDQGLQFLIQYYNGEERAKGNILERFSAQQFPDLHSELNLSSLELGDSALYFCASSLLGNTIYFGEGSWLTVV.

The J gene is TRBJ1-2, the V gene TRBV11-2; D ambiguous. Germline V gene data show CDR1 as SGHAT and CDR2 as FQNNGV. The CDR3 runs to 12 residues. The V end lost 4 bases, the J end lost 4 bases, and 7 bases lay between the germline ends. CDR3 sequence reads: CASSSGAYGYTF. In nucleotides, the CDR3 is TGTGCCAGCAGCTCCGGAGCCTATGGCTACACCTTC.

The chain links TRBV18 to TRBJ1-5; unclear D gene. V shed 2 bases and J shed 4 bases, with 3 bases lying between them. CDR1 and CDR2 from the germline V gene are KGHSH and LQKENI. The CDR3 totals 12 residues. The CDR3 DNA sequence: TGTGCCAGCTCACCAGTAAATCAGCCCCAGCATTTT. Its protein product is CASSPVNQPQHF.

The chain has TRBV5-4 and TRBJ2-2; a possible D gene is TRBD1 (5 bases). The ends were cut back, 0 bases at V and 7 bases at J, with 16 bases in the middle. The CDR3 runs to 16 residues. The V gene's germline CDR1 is SGHNT and CDR2 YYREEE (reference sequence). The CDR3 sequence: CASSLGGGRVVGELFF. The CDR3 DNA is TGTGCCAGCAGCTTGGGGGGCGGCCGCGTCGTCGGGGAGCTGTTTTTT.

In its sample, this clone was seen a few times. The chain employs TRBV19 and TRBJ1-5, with a possible D match to TRBD1 (5 bases). V was shortened by 4 bases and J by 6 bases, with 13 bases between the two germline ends. The CDR3 covers 14 residues. The germline gives CDR1 LNHDA, CDR2 SQIVND (reference sequence). The CDR3 bases are TGTGCCAGTAGTAATCGGGGGGAGGCTCAGCCCCAGCATTTT. This sequence encodes CASSNRGEAQPQHF.

The chain employs TRBV7-9 and TRBJ1-1; D gene uncertain. CDR3 length: 14 residues. V lost 5 bases and J lost 5, with 15 bases in between. Germline-derived CDR1 and CDR2 are SEHNR and FQNEAQ (reference sequence). CDR3 coding DNA: TGTGCCAGCAGCGGAGTCGAGGGTTGGACTGAAGCTTTCTTT. It specifies CASSGVEGWTEAFF.

The chain combines TRBV19 with TRBJ1-5; D uncertain. In germline, CDR1 is LNHDA, CDR2 SQIVND (reference sequence). V was trimmed by 6 bases and J by 4 bases, leaving 10 bases between them. The CDR3 totals 13 residues. The CDR3 spells CASSDTANQPQHF. CDR3 nucleotides: TGTGCCAGTAGCGACACGGCGAATCAGCCCCAGCATTTT.

The rearrangement joins TRBV12-3 or TRBV12-4 to TRBJ2-2; maybe TRBD1 (5 bases). The CDR3 contains 12 residues. V was clipped by 9 bases and J by 5 bases, with 10 bases between them. CDR3 protein: CASRAGTGELFF. In DNA form, the CDR3 reads TGTGCCAGTCGGGCAGGGACCGGGGAGCTGTTTTTT.

Of note for this clone: Other DNA sequences in this sample translate to the same CDR3. The rearrangement joins TRBV12-3 or TRBV12-4 to TRBJ1-1; D is uncertain. V was pared by 6 bases and J by 3 bases, with 11 bases between. This CDR3 contains 13 residues. The CDR3 bases are TGTGCCAGCAGCTTACGACGGGACACTGAAGCTTTCTTT. Translated, it gives CASSLRRDTEAFF.

The chain combines TRBV10-3 with TRBJ1-2; TRBD1 matches 11 bases. From germline, CDR1 is ENHRY and CDR2 SYGVKD. V trimming: 11 bases; J trimming: 6 bases; junction bases outside the gene matches: 17. The CDR3 sequence is 16 residues long. DNA for the CDR3: TGTGCCGCGTCCCTCGGGACAGGGGGTAATCTTGATGGCTACACCTTC. Protein sequence: CAASLGTGGNLDGYTF.

The V and J genes are TRBV24-1 and TRBJ2-1; 13 bases map to TRBD2. Germline-derived CDR1 and CDR2 are KGHDR and SFDVKD. The CDR3 loop spans 17 amino acids. Trimming took 4 bases from V and 7 from J; bases not matched to a gene: 9. CDR3 nucleotides: TGTGCCACCAGTGACGGACTAGCGGGAGTGGAGGGAAATGAGCAGTTCTTC. Its protein is CATSDGLAGVEGNEQFF.

This rearrangement joins TRBV10-3 to TRBJ2-3; no firm D call. This CDR3 has 12 amino acids. Trimming stripped 5 bases from V and 2 bases from J, with 5 bases between. CDR1 is ENHRY, CDR2 SYGVKD, per germline. CDR3 nucleotide sequence: TGTGCCATCAGTCAGGCCACAGATACGCAGTATTTT. Encoded protein: CAISQATDTQYF.

The DNA of the CDR3 is TGTGCCAGCAGTACAAGACAGGTCTACGAGCAGTACTTC. The encoded protein is CASSTRQVYEQYF. The chain has TRBV6-5 and TRBJ2-7, with D possibly matching TRBD1 (6 bases). This CDR3 has 13 residues. Trimming cost V 5 bases and J 3 bases, with 11 bases left between them. Germline V lookup: CDR1 MNHEY, CDR2 SVGAGI.

This clone is a singleton in its sample. This sequence joins TRBV5-1 and TRBJ1-1; 7 bases fit TRBD1. V shed 2 bases, J shed 3 bases, and the junction held 4 bases outside the gene matches. This CDR3 comprises 14 residues. Germline lookup yields CDR1 SGHRS and CDR2 YFSETQ. CDR3 sequence: CASSLSGGYTEAFF. The CDR3 DNA sequence: TGCGCCAGCAGCTTATCAGGGGGGTACACTGAAGCTTTCTTT.

The genes are TRBV9 and TRBJ1-4; no firm D call. The CDR3 has 16 residues. The V end was cut by 4 bases, the J end by 8 bases, with 21 bases between. Germline CDR1 and CDR2: SGDLS and YYNGEE. As DNA, the CDR3 is TGTGCCAGCAGCCCTTCCCCGGGTAGCAGTAACGAAAAACTGTTTTTT. Its translation: CASSPSPGSSNEKLFF.

Details on this clone: The same CDR3 also results from other DNA sequences found in this sample. The chain links TRBV28 to TRBJ1-1, with D possibly TRBD1 on 5 matching bases. Germline loops: CDR1 MDHEN, CDR2 SYDVKM. The CDR3 has 14 amino acids. V was cut by 2 bases and J by 1 base, with 8 bases left in between. CDR3 in amino acids: CASSLPGQNTEAFF. The DNA for the CDR3 is TGTGCCAGCAGTTTACCAGGACAGAACACTGAAGCTTTCTTT.

This rearrangement joins TRBV9 to TRBJ2-1; possible D gene TRBD2, 6 bases. This CDR3 is built from 11 residues. V gave up 3 bases and J gave up 10 bases, with 8 bases separating them. Germline-derived CDR1 and CDR2 are SGDLS and YYNGEE. As DNA, the CDR3 is TGTGCCAGCAGCGGGGACTGGGAGCAGTTCTTC. This gives the protein CASSGDWEQFF.

This clone was seen a few times. The chain couples TRBV15 to TRBJ2-2, with TRBD2 matching 7 bases. V shed 3 bases and J 5 bases; nucleotides not matched to a gene: 3. The CDR3 covers 14 residues. CDR1 is LNHNV, CDR2 YYDKDF, per germline (reference sequence). CDR3 region: CATSRGRETGELFF. DNA of the CDR3: TGTGCCACCAGCAGGGGGAGGGAGACCGGGGAGCTGTTTTTT.

This chain connects TRBV12-3 or TRBV12-4 to TRBJ2-1; TRBD2 matches 13 bases. J gave up 5 bases and V 10 bases, and 2 bases lay outside the gene matches. This CDR3 spans 13 amino acids. The CDR3 loop reads CATGLAGDNEQFF. In nucleotides, the CDR3 is TGTGCCACCGGACTAGCGGGAGACAATGAGCAGTTCTTC.

J is TRBJ2-2 and V is TRBV5-1, with D perhaps matching TRBD2 (6 bases). Trimming stripped 4 bases from V and 0 bases from J, with 19 bases between. This CDR3 has 18 amino acids. Per the germline V gene, CDR1 is SGHRS and CDR2 is YFSETQ. DNA for the CDR3: TGCGCCAGCAGCGCCGCTAGCGTTGTCCTCGCGAACACCGGGGAGCTGTTTTTT. This codes for CASSAASVVLANTGELFF.

This CDR3 is CASSISGRASDEQYF. As DNA, the CDR3 is TGCGCCAGCAGCATTAGCGGGAGGGCCTCGGACGAGCAGTACTTC. J is TRBJ2-7 and V is TRBV5-1; 11 bases are a match to TRBD2. The CDR3 totals 15 residues. Germline CDR1 reads SGHRS; CDR2 reads YFSETQ. V was clipped by 4 bases and J by 5 bases; unmatched bases: 8.

CDR3 region: CASSVGQLYQETQYF. CDR3 nucleotide sequence: TGTGCCAGCAGCGTAGGACAGTTGTACCAAGAGACCCAGTACTTC. This rearrangement joins TRBV9 to TRBJ2-5; tentative D call: TRBD1 (5 bases). The CDR3 totals 15 residues. Trimming took 0 bases from V and 0 from J, leaving 9 bases between them. The germline CDR1 and CDR2 sequences are SGDLS and YYNGEE. Filled out from reference TRBV9 and TRBJ2-5, the complete variable domain reads DSGVTQTPKHLITATGQRVTLRCSPRSGDLSVYWYQQSLDQGLQFLIQYYNGEERAKGNILERFSAQQFPDLHSELNLSSLELGDSALYFCASSVGQLYQETQYFGPGTRLLVL.

This chain connects TRBV3-1 (or the pseudogene TRBV3-2) to TRBJ1-2; possibly TRBD1 for D (6 bases). There are 15 residues in the CDR3. Germline assignment: CDR1 LGHDT and CDR2 YNNKEL (reference sequence). Trimming pared 2 bases from V and 3 bases from J, leaving 13 bases between. CDR3 sequence (DNA): TGTGCCAGCAGCCAATTAGACAGGCCAGACTATGGCTACACCTTC. Amino acid sequence: CASSQLDRPDYGYTF.